This T cell receptor beta chain was obtained from a study of cytomegalovirus exposure and HLA in healthy donors. Study-wide findings and caveats: Confirmation was obtained in vitro that a few CMV-associated chains are specific for CMV antigens.

PCR involved 60 Vbeta and 13 Jbeta primers. The repertoire was sequenced with immunoSEQ multiplex PCR; TCRdb's copy has only in-frame clones and lacks some. The data show around 150,000 clones, 79% seen once. Concerning this clone itself: Antigen unknown.

Germline CDR1 is MNHNS and CDR2 is SASEGT. V lost 11 bases, J lost 0 bases, and 12 bases lay in between. The CDR3 consists of 13 residues. The chain recombines TRBV6-1 with TRBJ2-3; perhaps TRBD2 as D (5 bases). The sequence was obtained from a man aged 45 to 65 in good health and CMV-seropositive. Specimen: PBMCs. Here the CDR3 reads CAGRVGSTDTQYF. CDR3 DNA: TGTGCCGGGAGAGTAGGGAGCACAGATACGCAGTATTTT.